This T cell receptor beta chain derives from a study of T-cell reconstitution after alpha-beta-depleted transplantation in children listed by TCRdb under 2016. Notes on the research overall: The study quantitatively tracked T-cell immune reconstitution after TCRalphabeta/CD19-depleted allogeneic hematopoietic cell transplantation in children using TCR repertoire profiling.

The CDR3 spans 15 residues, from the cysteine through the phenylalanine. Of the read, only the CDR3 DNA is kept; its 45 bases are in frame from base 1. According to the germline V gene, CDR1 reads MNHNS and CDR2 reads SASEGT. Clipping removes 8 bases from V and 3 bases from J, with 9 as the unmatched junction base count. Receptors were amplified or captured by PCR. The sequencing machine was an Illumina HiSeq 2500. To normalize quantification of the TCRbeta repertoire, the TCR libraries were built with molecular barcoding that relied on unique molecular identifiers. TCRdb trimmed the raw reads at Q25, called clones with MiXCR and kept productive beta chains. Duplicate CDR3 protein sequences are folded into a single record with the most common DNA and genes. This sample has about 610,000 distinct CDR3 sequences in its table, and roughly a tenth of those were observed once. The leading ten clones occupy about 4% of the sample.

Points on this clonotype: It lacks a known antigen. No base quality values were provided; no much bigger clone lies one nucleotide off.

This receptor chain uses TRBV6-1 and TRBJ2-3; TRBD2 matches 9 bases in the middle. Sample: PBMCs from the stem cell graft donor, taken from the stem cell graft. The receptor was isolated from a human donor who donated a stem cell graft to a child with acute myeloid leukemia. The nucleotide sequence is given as TGTGCCAGCCGCCCGGCGCTAGCGGGAACAGATACGCAGTATTTT. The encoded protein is CASRPALAGTDTQYF.